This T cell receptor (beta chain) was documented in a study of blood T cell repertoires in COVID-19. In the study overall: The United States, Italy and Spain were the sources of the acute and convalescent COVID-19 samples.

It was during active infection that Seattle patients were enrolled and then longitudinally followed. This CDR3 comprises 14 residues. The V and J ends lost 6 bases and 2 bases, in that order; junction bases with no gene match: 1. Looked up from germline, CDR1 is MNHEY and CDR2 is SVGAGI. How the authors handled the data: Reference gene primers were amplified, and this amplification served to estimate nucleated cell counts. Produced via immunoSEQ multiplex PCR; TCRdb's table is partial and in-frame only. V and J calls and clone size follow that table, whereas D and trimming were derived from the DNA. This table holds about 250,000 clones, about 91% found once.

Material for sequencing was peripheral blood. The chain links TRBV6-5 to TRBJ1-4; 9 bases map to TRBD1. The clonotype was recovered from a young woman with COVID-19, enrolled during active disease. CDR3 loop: CASRDRGTNEKLFF. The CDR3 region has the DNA TGTGCCAGCAGAGACAGGGGGACTAATGAAAAACTGTTTTTT.